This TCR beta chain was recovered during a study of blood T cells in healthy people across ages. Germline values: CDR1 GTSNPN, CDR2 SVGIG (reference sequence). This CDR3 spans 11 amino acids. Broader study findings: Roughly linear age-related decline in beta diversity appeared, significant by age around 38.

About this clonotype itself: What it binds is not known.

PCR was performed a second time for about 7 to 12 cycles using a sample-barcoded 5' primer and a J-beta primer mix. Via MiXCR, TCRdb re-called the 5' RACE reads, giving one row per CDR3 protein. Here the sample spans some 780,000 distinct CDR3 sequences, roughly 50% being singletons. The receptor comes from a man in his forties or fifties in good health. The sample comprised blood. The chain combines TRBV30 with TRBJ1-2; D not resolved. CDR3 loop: CALEPPVGYTF. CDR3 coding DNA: TGTGCGTTGGAACCTCCCGTGGGCTACACCTTC.